Listed here are 7 T cell receptor beta chains from one sample, sequenced in a study of persistence of HIV-infected CD4 T cells. Stimulation used 9 to 10 ug/mL lysate from CMV-infected fibroblasts. Memory cells lacking CD40L and CD69 with high CD45RO were sorted. Sequencing used immunoSEQ version 4 in survey mode. TCRdb's copy holds only in-frame clones and misses some; the assay was immunoSEQ multiplex PCR. The sample includes fewer than 40,000 clones, 80% to 90% seen only once; the top ten take roughly 0.9%. No antigen is known for these receptors. Specimen: CD4+ T cells sorted from PBMCs after approximately 19-hour stimulation, collected from a patient who received antiretroviral therapy. These receptors were taken from an adult man with HIV who was CMV-seropositive.

In this sample, this clone turned up a few times. The chain recombines TRBV11-3 with TRBJ2-2; D is uncertain. Germline assignment: CDR1 SGHNT and CDR2 YENEEA. Trimming cost V 3 bases and J 0 bases, with 8 bases left between them. The length of the CDR3 is 15 residues. The CDR3 spells CASSFMCPNTGELFF. Written as DNA, the CDR3 is TGTGCCAGCAGCTTTATGTGCCCGAACACCGGGGAGCTGTTTTTT.

The rearrangement links TRBV6-2 or TRBV6-3 to TRBJ2-7, with TRBD2 identical over 8 bases. V gave up 4 bases and J gave up 8 bases; unmatched junction bases: 4. The CDR3 has 12 residues. Germline-derived CDR1 and CDR2 are MNHEY and SVGEGT. The CDR3 loop is CASSSTSDKQYF. CDR3 bases: TGTGCCAGCAGTTCGACTAGCGATAAGCAGTACTTC.

The chain's CDR3 is CASSRSRETQPQHF. The CDR3 DNA follows: TGTGCCAGCAGTCGATCCCGGGAGACACAGCCCCAGCATTTT. V usage is TRBV2 and J usage is TRBJ1-5; no clear D gene. The CDR3 spans 14 residues. Germline V gives CDR1 SNHLY, CDR2 FYNNEI. Trimming took off 5 bases at V and 7 bases at J, with 15 bases between the two ends.

The rearrangement links TRBV5-4 to TRBJ2-1; 13 positions match TRBD2. The length of the CDR3 is 15 residues. The trim removed 4 bases at V and 9 bases at J, leaving 7 bases unmatched. CDR1 and CDR2 from the germline V gene are SGHNT and YYREEE (reference sequence). The CDR3 is CASSTTSGGAIEQFF. CDR3 sequence (DNA): TGTGCCAGCAGCACTACTAGCGGGGGGGCAATTGAGCAGTTCTTC.

This clone was seen a handful of times. The rearrangement joins TRBV19 to TRBJ1-2, with TRBD1 matching 8 bases. This CDR3 comprises 12 residues. Germline V CDR1 and CDR2: LNHDA, SQIVND (reference sequence). Trimming at V came to 8 bases and at J to 8 bases, leaving 7 bases not matched to a gene. The CDR3 loop is CASDRGGVGYTF. The CDR3 DNA reads TGTGCCAGTGACAGGGGTGGGGTCGGCTACACCTTC.

The chain couples TRBV6-2 or TRBV6-3 to TRBJ2-7, with 7 bases lining up with TRBD1. CDR1 is MNHEY and CDR2 is SVGEGT in the germline V gene. This CDR3 region has 16 residues. V was pared by 1 base and J by 3 bases, with 9 bases of the junction left unmatched. CDR3 protein: CASSYLRSGQSYEQYF. The CDR3, as DNA: TGTGCCAGCAGTTACTTACGTTCGGGACAGAGCTACGAGCAGTACTTC.

V gene TRBV7-9 combines with J gene TRBJ1-5, with D uncertain. Trimming took off 5 bases at V and 1 base at J, with 3 bases between the two ends. CDR3 length equals 12 residues. Germline CDR1 reads SEHNR; CDR2 reads FQNEAQ (reference sequence). CDR3 loop: CASSPSNQPQHF. Written as DNA, the CDR3 is TGTGCCAGCAGCCCAAGCAATCAGCCCCAGCATTTT.